The 14 T cell receptor beta chains given below trace back to one sample, sequenced in a study of blood T cells in healthy people across ages. A second PCR, run for about 7 to 12 cycles, used a sample-barcoded 5' primer plus a J-beta primer mix. TCRdb itself ran the 5' RACE reads through MiXCR, one entry per CDR3 protein. Among fewer than 1.5 million distinct CDR3 sequences, 35% to 45% were seen once, and the ten largest hold less than 8%. Sequenced material: blood. The receptors originated from a woman between 18 and 29 years old in good health.

This clonotype has only a few counts. The V call is TRBV4-1, the J call TRBJ2-1; 9 positions match TRBD2. The V segment lost 2 bases and the J segment 2 bases; nucleotides outside the gene matches: 7. The CDR3 spans 17 residues. From germline, CDR1 is MGHRA and CDR2 YSYEKL. The DNA of the CDR3 is TGCGCCAGCAGCCAACGTATTGGCGGGAGGGCCTACAATGAGCAGTTCTTC. It yields the protein CASSQRIGGRAYNEQFF.

This clonotype was found a few times. The chain recombines TRBV20-1 with TRBJ1-5, with D possibly matching TRBD1 (5 bases). The CDR3 is 15 amino acids. Germline V lookup: CDR1 DFQATT, CDR2 SNEGSKA (reference sequence). V gave up 0 bases and J gave up 2 bases, with 11 bases separating them. This CDR3 reads CSARDWQGGNQPQHF. As DNA, the CDR3 is TGCAGTGCTAGAGATTGGCAGGGCGGCAATCAGCCCCAGCATTTT.

J is TRBJ2-1 and V is TRBV20-1; possible D gene TRBD2, 6 bases. Germline CDR1 is DFQATT and CDR2 is SNEGSKA (reference sequence). V lost 6 bases to trimming and J lost 5 bases, with 14 bases between them. The CDR3 has 13 amino acids. The CDR3 here is CSAKRVGNNEQFF. The CDR3 DNA is TGCAGTGCCAAGCGGGTAGGGAACAATGAGCAGTTCTTC.

This clonotype was counted ten times or more. The CDR3 DNA reads as TGCGCCAGCAGCCAAACTAGCGGGCGTAGCACAGATACGCAGTATTTT. The encoded protein is CASSQTSGRSTDTQYF. V usage is TRBV4-1 and J usage is TRBJ2-3, with TRBD2 identical over 9 bases. The length of the CDR3 is 16 residues. Germline V gene data show CDR1 as MGHRA and CDR2 as YSYEKL. J gave up 0 bases and V 2 bases, and 3 bases lay outside the gene matches.

The chain employs TRBV6-6 and TRBJ2-7; 12 bases align to TRBD1. The V segment lost 2 bases and the J segment 5 bases; nucleotides outside the gene matches: 4. The CDR3 contains 15 residues. Germline V gene lookup returns CDR1 MNHNY and CDR2 SVGAGI (reference sequence). The DNA of the CDR3 is TGTGCCAGCAGTTACGCCGGGACAGGGGGCGACGAGCAGTACTTC. Its translation: CASSYAGTGGDEQYF.

The chain combines TRBV11-2 with TRBJ2-5, with D possibly called TRBD1 or TRBD2 (5 bases each). CDR3 length: 13 amino acids. Germline V gene lookup returns CDR1 SGHAT and CDR2 FQNNGV. V was pared by 0 bases and J by 9 bases, with 11 bases between. The CDR3 region is CASSLDPRGAQYF. The CDR3 DNA reads TGTGCCAGCAGCTTAGATCCCCGAGGGGCCCAGTACTTC.

This chain joins TRBV7-8 and TRBJ2-3; D possibly uses TRBD1 or TRBD2 (6 bases each). Germline V lookup: CDR1 SGHVS, CDR2 FQNEAQ. The CDR3 length is 17 residues. V dropped 3 bases and J dropped 0 bases, with 16 bases sitting between them. CDR3 DNA sequence: TGTGCCAGCAGCTTCGGAAACGGGGGCTTCAGCACAGATACGCAGTATTTT. Its translation is CASSFGNGGFSTDTQYF.

The chain combines TRBV19 with TRBJ1-5; D is possibly TRBD1 (5 bases). V lost 9 bases and J 2 bases, leaving 20 bases between the germline ends. The CDR3 consists of 16 residues. From germline, CDR1 is LNHDA and CDR2 SQIVND (reference sequence). The CDR3 spells CASSGVSGLGNQPQHF. Written as DNA, the CDR3 is TGTGCCAGCTCTGGGGTTTCGGGGCTCGGCAATCAGCCCCAGCATTTT.

The chain couples TRBV2 to TRBJ2-5; D assignment may be TRBD1 or TRBD2 (5 bases each). Near its end, the DNA agrees better with TRBJ2-7, so the J call may be wrong. This CDR3 spans 14 amino acids. Germline V gene sequence: CDR1 SNHLY, CDR2 FYNNEI. CDR3 nucleotide sequence: TGTGCCAGCATCCCCCGGGGCGGGTCGGACGAGCAGTACTTC. Translated, it gives CASIPRGGSDEQYF.

In its sample, this clonotype was seen once. The CDR3 loop reads CASSPQTGGGTDTQYF. The CDR3 nucleotides read TGTGCCAGCAGCCCTCAGACAGGGGGTGGGACAGATACGCAGTATTTT. V gene TRBV4-2 combines with J gene TRBJ2-3; 9 bases are shared with TRBD1. From germline, CDR1 is LGHNA and CDR2 YNFKEQ. J was trimmed by 3 bases and V by 4 bases; bases with no gene match: 8. The CDR3 sequence is 16 residues long.

This clonotype was seen a few times. V is TRBV5-1 and J is TRBJ1-1, with 11 nucleotides matching TRBD1. The CDR3 has 14 amino acids. From germline, CDR1 is SGHRS and CDR2 YFSETQ. The ends lost 4 bases at V and 7 bases at J; junction bases unmatched: 6. The CDR3 nucleotides read TGCGCCAGCAGCGTCGGGACAGGGGGAAATGAAGCTTTCTTT. The encoded protein is CASSVGTGGNEAFF.

The V call is TRBV2, the J call TRBJ2-5; the D gene is possibly TRBD2 (5 bases). The ends were cut back, 2 bases at V and 11 bases at J, with 24 bases in the middle. This CDR3 comprises 16 residues. The V gene's germline CDR1 is SNHLY and CDR2 FYNNEI. CDR3 in DNA: TGTGCCAGCAGTGAATGGGGTACTAGTGTAGGCGATGAGCAGTACTTC. This codes for CASSEWGTSVGDEQYF. The full variable domain, with the rest looked up from reference TRBV2 and TRBJ2-5, is EPEVTQTPSHQVTQMGQEVILRCVPISNHLYFYWYRQILGQKVEFLVSFYNNEISEKSEIFDDQFSVERPDGSNFTLKIRSTKLEDSAMYFCASSEWGTSVGDEQYFGPGTRLLVL.

V is TRBV11-1 and J is TRBJ2-2, with TRBD2 identical over 10 bases. Germline V gene lookup returns CDR1 SGHAT and CDR2 FQDESV (reference sequence). The CDR3 totals 19 residues. Losses at the gene ends were 2 bases for V and 2 bases for J; bases not matched to a gene: 11. The CDR3, as DNA: TGTGCCAGCAGCTTAAGTTGGCTAGCGGGAGAAACAAACACCGGGGAGCTGTTTTTT. It codes for CASSLSWLAGETNTGELFF.

The chain couples TRBV9 to TRBJ2-1; weak D call: TRBD2 (5 bases). The CDR3 has 17 residues. V gave up 3 bases and J gave up 2 bases, with 18 bases separating them. Looked up from germline, CDR1 is SGDLS and CDR2 is YYNGEE. CDR3 sequence reads: CASSATYGLNTYNEQFF. DNA for the CDR3: TGTGCCAGCAGCGCTACCTACGGACTCAACACCTACAATGAGCAGTTCTTC.